The sequence of this T cell receptor (beta chain) was determined in a study of T cells in Graves' hyperthyroidism and ophthalmopathy. Background on the study: Peripheral blood was secured at the point of initial diagnosis, before any treatment.

Ten or more counts support this clonotype. V shed 9 bases and J shed 2 bases, with 17 bases lying between them. Per the germline V gene, CDR1 is MNHNS and CDR2 is SASEGT. The CDR3 totals 14 residues. RNA transcripts were the template for amplifying TCR beta CDR3 regions. The HTBI primer set served for first-round RT-PCR of the TCR CDR3. TCRdb fed the multiplex PCR reads into MiXCR, producing one record per CDR3 protein. The data hold approximately 520,000 distinct CDR3 sequences, with around 22% observed a single time. The diagnostic basis comprised clinical symptoms, serum thyroxine and TRAb, thyroid ultrasound and orbital computed tomography.

This sequence was found in a woman in her thirties with Graves' ophthalmopathy. This sequence joins TRBV6-1 and TRBJ2-7; no reliable D call. Sequencing was performed on blood. CDR3 protein: CASSGRSLTYEQYF. CDR3 bases: TGTGCCAGTTCCGGGCGGAGTCTTACCTACGAGCAGTACTTC.